The clone carrying this T cell receptor beta chain has more than one count but fewer than ten. The CDR3 is 16 amino acids. CDR1 is MNHNS, CDR2 SASEGT, per germline. Germline trimming cut 3 bases from V and 6 bases from J; bases unmatched to any gene: 7. Only in-frame clones appear in the TCRdb table, and some are missing; sequencing was by immunoSEQ multiplex PCR. The sample records about 48,000 clones, 75% to 90% being singletons. Blood sampling took place at baseline, cycle 4 day 1, and cycle 7 day 1. The data were obtained in a study of OX40 agonist ivuxolimab in advanced cancers. Overall study context: Patients assigned to dose escalation were diagnosed with hepatocellular carcinoma, melanoma, renal cell or head and neck cancer.

The material was CD4+ or CD8+ T cells sorted from blood, obtained in a trial of the OX40 agonist ivuxolimab. V is TRBV6-1 and J is TRBJ2-7; 14 bases fit TRBD2. The receptor comes from an adult with an advanced solid tumor such as melanoma, head and neck, liver or kidney cancer. The DNA for the CDR3 is TGTGCCAGCAGTGACCGACGGACTAGCGGGAGGTTCGAGCAGTACTTC. Its translation is CASSDRRTSGRFEQYF.